These T cell receptor beta chains were read from a single sample in a study of naive and memory T cell subsets. From the UMI-ligation and nested PCR reads, TCRdb called clonotypes with MiXCR, one entry per CDR3 protein. The sample includes tens of thousands of distinct CDR3 sequences, about 10% of them seen just once. Sequencing was performed on naive CD4+ T cells from blood. The receptor set was obtained from a human donor in good health. Both conserved end residues are part of each CDR3. D genes are given only for firm matches. Where a row states a size, it is once, few, many or the class of an expanded clone; other rows omit it.

J,size,D,V,CDR3,DNA
TRBJ2-2,many,.,TRBV18,CASSPGDTGELFF,TGTGCCAGCTCACCAGGGGACACCGGGGAGCTGTTTTTT
TRBJ2-2,few,TRBD2,TRBV3-1,CASSQLAGNTGELFF,TGTGCCAGCAGCCAACTAGCGGGGAACACCGGGGAGCTGTTTTTT
TRBJ2-3,.,.,TRBV5-1,CASSAGHSFSTDTQYF,TGCGCCAGCAGCGCGGGACATTCTTTTAGCACAGATACGCAGTATTTT
TRBJ1-6,few,TRBD1,TRBV10-3,CATTRTGDNSPLHF,TGTGCCACCACTCGGACAGGGGATAATTCACCCCTCCACTTT
TRBJ2-1,few,.,TRBV7-2,CASSLVGGANEQFF,TGTGCCAGCAGCTTAGTGGGGGGGGCCAATGAGCAGTTCTTC
TRBJ2-2,few,.,TRBV6-1,CASSARAINPGELFF,TGTGCCAGCAGTGCTCGCGCGATCAATCCCGGGGAGCTGTTTTTT
TRBJ2-5,.,.,TRBV7-9,CASTVQETQYF,TGTGCCAGCACTGTCCAAGAGACCCAGTACTTC
TRBJ2-1,.,.,TRBV7-9,CASSSRDPANEQFF,TGTGCCAGCAGCTCCCGAGACCCAGCAAATGAGCAGTTCTTC
TRBJ2-1,few,TRBD2,TRBV7-2,CASSYRTSGYNEQFF,TGTGCCAGCAGCTATCGGACTAGCGGCTACAATGAGCAGTTCTTC
TRBJ2-5,few,.,TRBV12-3/TRBV12-4,CASRERTQETQYF,TGTGCCAGCAGAGAGCGAACCCAAGAGACCCAGTACTTC
TRBJ1-2,few,TRBD1,TRBV7-2,CASSYDRVGYTF,TGTGCCAGCAGCTATGACAGGGTTGGCTACACCTTC
TRBJ2-1,many,TRBD2,TRBV6-2/TRBV6-3,CASDPRTSGSHEQFF,TGTGCCAGCGACCCAAGGACTAGCGGGAGCCATGAGCAGTTCTTC
TRBJ1-1,many,TRBD1,TRBV6-5,CASSYRGRGNTEAFF,TGTGCCAGCAGTTACAGGGGGCGCGGGAACACTGAAGCTTTCTTT
TRBJ2-3,.,.,TRBV6-6,CASTGGTDTQYF,TGTGCCAGCACGGGGGGCACAGATACGCAGTATTTT
TRBJ2-5,few,.,TRBV12-3/TRBV12-4,CASSWEHGTRETQYF,TGTGCCAGCAGCTGGGAGCACGGGACGAGAGAGACCCAGTACTTC
TRBJ2-7,.,TRBD1,TRBV11-2,CASSLVGGGYEQYF,TGTGCCAGCAGCTTAGTAGGGGGCGGCTACGAGCAGTACTTC
TRBJ2-3,.,.,TRBV4-1,CASSSRDTTDTQYF,TGCGCCAGCAGCTCCCGGGACACGACAGATACGCAGTATTTT
TRBJ2-7,many,.,TRBV27,CASSLLQAHEQYF,TGTGCCAGCAGTTTACTTCAAGCCCACGAGCAGTACTTC
TRBJ2-7,few,.,TRBV7-2,CASSLVPAALEQYF,TGTGCCAGCAGCTTAGTACCGGCGGCCCTAGAGCAGTACTTC
TRBJ2-7,many,.,TRBV6-5,CATALLGRDSYEQYF,TGTGCCACCGCATTATTGGGCAGGGACTCCTACGAGCAGTACTTC
TRBJ2-1,few,.,TRBV10-3,CAISENGGYNEQFF,TGTGCCATCAGTGAGAACGGAGGGTACAATGAGCAGTTCTTC
TRBJ1-4,few,.,TRBV7-2,CASSPTLGQRKLFF,TGTGCCAGCAGCCCTACGTTGGGTCAGAGGAAACTGTTTTTT
TRBJ1-5,.,TRBD1,TRBV12-3/TRBV12-4,CASRGTGEAQPQHF,TGTGCCAGCAGAGGGACAGGGGAGGCTCAGCCCCAGCATTTT
TRBJ1-1,.,.,TRBV25-1,CASSVIQGTEAFF,TGTGCCAGCAGTGTAATACAGGGCACTGAAGCTTTCTTT
TRBJ2-1,once,TRBD2,TRBV5-1,CASSLAPLAGTYNEQFF,TGCGCCAGCAGCTTGGCCCCACTAGCGGGGACCTACAATGAGCAGTTCTTC
TRBJ2-1,.,.,TRBV5-1,CASSLTGSYNEQFF,TGCGCCAGCAGCTTGACAGGCTCCTACAATGAGCAGTTCTTC
TRBJ2-6,.,.,TRBV15,CATSSHTPGSGANVLTF,TGTGCCACCAGCTCCCACACCCCGGGGTCTGGGGCCAACGTCCTGACTTTC
TRBJ1-1,few,.,TRBV20-1,CSATFRRGNTEAFF,TGCAGTGCTACCTTTCGGAGGGGCAACACTGAAGCTTTCTTT
TRBJ2-3,.,.,TRBV13,CASSTDSPGTQYF,TGTGCCAGCAGCACGGACAGCCCCGGTACGCAGTATTTT
TRBJ2-3,few,.,TRBV30,CAWRPSGTDTQYF,TGTGCCTGGCGCCCAAGCGGCACAGATACGCAGTATTTT
TRBJ1-3,few,TRBD1,TRBV6-6,CASSQGAGGNTIYF,TGTGCCAGCAGCCAGGGGGCGGGCGGAAACACCATATATTTT
TRBJ2-6,.,.,TRBV12-3/TRBV12-4,CASSQGLAAGANVLTF,TGTGCCAGCAGTCAGGGGCTAGCGGCCGGGGCCAACGTCCTGACTTTC
TRBJ2-7,.,.,TRBV2,CASRGGRRNYEQYF,TGTGCCAGCAGGGGGGGACGGAGGAACTACGAGCAGTACTTC
TRBJ2-1,.,TRBD2,TRBV6-1,CASTLAGGRDEQFF,TGTGCCAGCACGCTAGCGGGAGGGCGCGATGAGCAGTTCTTC
TRBJ2-1,few,TRBD2,TRBV20-1,CSARVLTSGGAINEQFF,TGCAGTGCTAGAGTCCTGACTAGCGGGGGGGCCATTAATGAGCAGTTCTTC
TRBJ2-1,.,TRBD2,TRBV3-1,CASSQRTGGHNEQFF,TGTGCCAGCAGCCAACGTACGGGAGGGCACAATGAGCAGTTCTTC
TRBJ2-7,.,.,TRBV20-1,CSAHPSGPSYEQYF,TGCAGTGCTCACCCCAGCGGGCCCTCCTACGAGCAGTACTTC
TRBJ2-1,.,.,TRBV24-1,CATSGGLSSYNEQFF,TGTGCCACCAGTGGGGGACTCTCCTCCTACAATGAGCAGTTCTTC
TRBJ1-1,many,.,TRBV12-3/TRBV12-4,CASSLGTGSPRTEAFF,TGTGCCAGCAGTTTAGGAACAGGGTCCCCCCGCACTGAAGCTTTCTTT
TRBJ1-1,many,.,TRBV12-3/TRBV12-4,CASSQGGTEAFF,TGTGCCAGCTCCCAGGGAGGGACAGAAGCTTTCTTT
TRBJ2-1,many,TRBD2,TRBV7-2,CASSLVSGRAVNEQFF,TGTGCCAGCAGCTTAGTTAGCGGGAGGGCCGTCAATGAGCAGTTCTTC
TRBJ1-5,.,.,TRBV6-2/TRBV6-3,CASSVGVTGNQPQHF,TGTGCCAGCAGCGTCGGGGTTACGGGCAATCAGCCCCAGCATTTT
TRBJ2-7,few,.,TRBV20-1,CSARDLGGPGEQYF,TGCAGTGCTAGAGATCTCGGGGGACCGGGCGAGCAGTACTTC
TRBJ2-6,few,.,TRBV20-1,CSARAHPGSSGANVLTF,TGCAGTGCTAGAGCTCACCCGGGCAGCTCTGGGGCCAACGTCCTGACTTTC
TRBJ2-6,many,TRBD1,TRBV6-6,CASSYMGQGSHSGANVLTF,TGTGCCAGCAGTTACATGGGACAGGGCTCCCACTCTGGGGCCAACGTCCTGACTTTC
TRBJ2-2,.,TRBD1,TRBV2,CASRKQGAMNTGELFF,TGTGCCAGCAGGAAACAGGGGGCGATGAACACCGGGGAGCTGTTTTTT